These 18 T cell receptor beta chains share one sample of origin, sequenced in a study of blood T cell repertoires in COVID-19. Profiling relied on immunoSEQ multiplex PCR, and the TCRdb table lists in-frame clones only, not all of them. Of some 150,000 clones listed, 70% to 85% are singletons. Input material: peripheral blood. These receptors came from a woman between 45 and 65 years old in a cohort sampled during active or convalescent COVID-19.

This clone came up once. This sequence joins TRBV6-5 and TRBJ2-7; 7 bases line up with TRBD1. CDR1 is MNHEY, CDR2 SVGAGI, per germline. This CDR3 has 15 amino acids. V gave up 5 bases and J gave up 1 base; unmatched junction bases: 8. The CDR3 region has the DNA TGTGCCAGCAGTCACCGGGACAGCCCGTCCTACGAGCAGTACTTC. Encoded protein: CASSHRDSPSYEQYF.

The chain is built from TRBV11-2 and TRBJ1-4; 7 bases map to TRBD1. With V trimmed by 5 bases and J by 2 bases, 11 bases remained unmatched. Per the germline V gene, CDR1 is SGHAT and CDR2 is FQNNGV. The CDR3 has 17 amino acids. DNA of the CDR3: TGTGCCAGCAGCCATCGACAGGGATTCTCGACTAATGAAAAACTGTTTTTT. Protein product: CASSHRQGFSTNEKLFF.

The chain has TRBV2 and TRBJ1-5; no clear D. CDR1 is SNHLY and CDR2 is FYNNEI in the germline V gene. Trimming removed 1 base at V and 7 bases at J, with 17 bases between. The CDR3 runs 16 residues. The chain's CDR3 is CASSEGVGSRKQPQHF. In nucleotides, the CDR3 is TGTGCCAGCAGTGAAGGGGTCGGGAGTAGAAAGCAGCCCCAGCATTTT.

The V call is TRBV30, the J call TRBJ1-5; no reliable D call. V was trimmed by 0 bases and J by 0 bases, leaving 6 bases between them. CDR1 is GTSNPN and CDR2 is SVGIG in the germline V gene (reference sequence). The CDR3 spans 14 residues. CDR3 nucleotide sequence: TGTGCCTGGAGTGTAGGAGATAGCAATCAGCCCCAGCATTTT. It specifies CAWSVGDSNQPQHF.

The genes are TRBV3-1 (or the pseudogene TRBV3-2) and TRBJ2-1; 8 positions match TRBD2. J was trimmed by 12 bases and V by 0 bases; bases with no gene match: 16. The length of the CDR3 is 17 residues. Germline V gives CDR1 LGHDT, CDR2 YNNKEL (reference sequence). CDR3 region: CASSQDYRGAGENPQFF. The CDR3 DNA is TGTGCCAGCAGCCAAGATTATCGTGGAGCGGGGGAGAATCCGCAGTTCTTC.

The J gene is TRBJ1-5, the V gene TRBV6-6; a possible D gene is TRBD1 (5 bases). V was trimmed by 1 base and J by 2 bases, leaving 12 bases between them. Per germline, CDR1 MNHNY and CDR2 SVGAGI (reference sequence). The CDR3 has 16 residues. The CDR3 nucleotides are TGTGCCAGCAGTTACTTCAGGGTTCAAGGCAATCAGCCCCAGCATTTT. Its protein is CASSYFRVQGNQPQHF.

This chain uses TRBV12-5 with TRBJ1-5, with TRBD1 matching 7 bases. The trim removed 1 base at V and 2 bases at J, leaving 2 bases unmatched. Germline CDR1 reads LGHNT; CDR2 reads FRNRAP. This CDR3 has 15 residues. CDR3 region: CASGLGGTGNQPQHF. CDR3 nucleotides: TGTGCTAGTGGTTTGGGGGGGACAGGCAATCAGCCCCAGCATTTT.

The J gene is TRBJ1-5, the V gene TRBV19; possible D gene TRBD1, 5 bases. Germline V lookup: CDR1 LNHDA, CDR2 SQIVND (reference sequence). V dropped 5 bases and J dropped 6 bases, with 8 bases sitting between them. The CDR3 is 12 residues long. CDR3 nucleotides: TGTGCCAGTAGTCTGGGGCTTCAGCCCCAGCATTTT. Translated, it gives CASSLGLQPQHF.

The chain is built from TRBV25-1 and TRBJ2-3, with D possibly TRBD2 on 5 matching bases. The CDR3 sequence is 15 residues long. Trimming removed 1 base from V and 3 bases from J, with 11 bases in between. Germline V gene lookup returns CDR1 MGHDK and CDR2 SYGVNS. Written as DNA, the CDR3 is TGTGCCAGCAGTGAATTGAGGGTAGGGACAGATACGCAGTATTTT. Translation gives CASSELRVGTDTQYF.

In its sample, this clone was seen once. The chain carries TRBV10-3 and TRBJ2-2; 7 bases map to TRBD2. Unmatched junction bases numbered 7, after V lost 3 bases and J lost 6 bases. CDR1 and CDR2 from the germline V gene are ENHRY and SYGVKD. The CDR3 is 15 residues long. CDR3 protein: CAISDSLGGAGELFF. Here the CDR3 DNA reads TGTGCCATCAGTGATAGTTTGGGAGGGGCCGGGGAGCTGTTTTTT.

The rearrangement joins TRBV29-1 to TRBJ2-3; D gene unclear. The V end lost 6 bases, the J end lost 0 bases, and 10 bases lay between the germline ends. Germline V gene data show CDR1 as SQVTM and CDR2 as ANQGSEA. The CDR3 runs to 13 residues. The CDR3 region has the DNA TGCAGCGTAAGCAGACAAAGCACAGATACGCAGTATTTT. This translates into CSVSRQSTDTQYF.

This clone was counted a few times. The rearrangement uses TRBV7-9 and TRBJ1-3; TRBD1 aligns across 7 bases. The V gene end was trimmed by 2 bases and the J gene end by 4 bases; junction bases not matched to a gene: 5. The germline V gene has CDR1 SEHNR and CDR2 FQNEAQ (reference sequence). CDR3 length: 15 amino acids. Here the CDR3 DNA reads TGTGCCAGCAGCTTATATCTGGGACAGGGAAACACCATATATTTT. Protein product: CASSLYLGQGNTIYF.

The chain has TRBV5-1 and TRBJ1-2, with a weak D call TRBD1 (5 bases). Looked up from germline, CDR1 is SGHRS and CDR2 is YFSETQ. This CDR3 spans 13 amino acids. V was trimmed by 0 bases and J by 8 bases, leaving 11 bases between them. In DNA form, the CDR3 reads TGCGCCAGCAGCTTGGCGGGGGAGGGGGGCTACACCTTC. This codes for CASSLAGEGGYTF.

The chain carries TRBV18 and TRBJ2-1; unclear D gene. The CDR3 is 15 amino acids. V was shortened by 6 bases and J by 0 bases, with 12 bases between the two germline ends. CDR1 and CDR2 (germline): KGHSH, LQKENI. The CDR3 nucleotides read TGTGCCAGCTCCCTCACAGTCAGCTCCTACAATGAGCAGTTCTTC. This encodes CASSLTVSSYNEQFF.

The rearrangement uses TRBV15 and TRBJ1-2; D is perhaps TRBD1 (6 bases). Looked up from germline, CDR1 is LNHNV and CDR2 is YYDKDF (reference sequence). The CDR3 covers 15 residues. CDR3 protein: CAARDQGLKYYGYTF. DNA of the CDR3: TGTGCAGCCCGGGACCAGGGGCTGAAATATTATGGCTACACCTTC.

The CDR3 bases are TGTGCCAGCAGTGAAGCGGAGGCGGGGCGTTCACCCCTCCACTTT. Translated: CASSEAEAGRSPLHF. This chain joins TRBV2 and TRBJ1-6, with D maybe TRBD1 (5 bases). Germline V lookup: CDR1 SNHLY, CDR2 FYNNEI. This CDR3 region has 15 residues. The germline V and J ends were trimmed by 0 bases and 9 bases, with 12 bases remaining between them.

This chain joins TRBV19 and TRBJ1-6, with 7 nucleotides matching TRBD1. Germline values: CDR1 LNHDA, CDR2 SQIVND (reference sequence). V was pared by 3 bases and J by 11 bases, with 10 bases of the junction left unmatched. The CDR3 covers 15 residues. The CDR3: CASSMLTGPSTPLHF. CDR3 in DNA: TGTGCCAGTAGTATGCTGACAGGGCCCTCTACACCCCTCCACTTT.

CDR3 nucleotides: TGTGCCAGCAGCGTCCACGACACGTCCTACAATGAGCAGTTCTTC. Residues: CASSVHDTSYNEQFF. The rearrangement joins TRBV9 to TRBJ2-1; D gene ambiguous. V lost 2 bases, J lost 1 base, and 10 bases lay in between. The CDR3 sequence is 15 residues long. CDR1 and CDR2 from the germline V gene are SGDLS and YYNGEE.